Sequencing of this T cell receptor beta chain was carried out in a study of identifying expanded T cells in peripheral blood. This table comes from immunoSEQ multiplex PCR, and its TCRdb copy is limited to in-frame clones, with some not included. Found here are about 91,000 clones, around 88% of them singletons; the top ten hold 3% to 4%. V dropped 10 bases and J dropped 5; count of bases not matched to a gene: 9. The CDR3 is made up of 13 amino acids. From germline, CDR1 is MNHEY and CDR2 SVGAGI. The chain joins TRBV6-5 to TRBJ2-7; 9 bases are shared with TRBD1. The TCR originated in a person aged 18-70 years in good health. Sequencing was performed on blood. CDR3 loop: CATLGDRDNEQYF. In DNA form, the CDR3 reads TGTGCCACCCTGGGGGACAGGGACAACGAGCAGTACTTC.